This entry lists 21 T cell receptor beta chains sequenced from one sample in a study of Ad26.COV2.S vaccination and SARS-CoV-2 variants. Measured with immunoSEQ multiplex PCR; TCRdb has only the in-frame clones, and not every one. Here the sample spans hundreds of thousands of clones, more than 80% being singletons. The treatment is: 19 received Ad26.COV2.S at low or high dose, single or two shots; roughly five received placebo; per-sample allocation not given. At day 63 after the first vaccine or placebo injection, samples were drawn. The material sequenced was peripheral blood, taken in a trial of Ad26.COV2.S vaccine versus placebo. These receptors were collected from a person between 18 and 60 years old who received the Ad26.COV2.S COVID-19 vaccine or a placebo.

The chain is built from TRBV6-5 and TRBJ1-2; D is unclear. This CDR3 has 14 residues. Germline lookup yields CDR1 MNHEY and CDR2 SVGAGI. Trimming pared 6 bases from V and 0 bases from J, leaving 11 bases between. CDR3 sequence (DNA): TGTGCCAGCAGAAAGGCAGGATCTAACTATGGCTACACCTTC. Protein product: CASRKAGSNYGYTF.

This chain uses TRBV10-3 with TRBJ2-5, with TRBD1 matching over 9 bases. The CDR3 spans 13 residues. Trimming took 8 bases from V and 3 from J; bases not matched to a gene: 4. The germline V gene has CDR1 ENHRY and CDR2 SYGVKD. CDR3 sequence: CAIGRTGEETQYF. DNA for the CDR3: TGTGCCATCGGGAGGACAGGGGAAGAGACCCAGTACTTC.

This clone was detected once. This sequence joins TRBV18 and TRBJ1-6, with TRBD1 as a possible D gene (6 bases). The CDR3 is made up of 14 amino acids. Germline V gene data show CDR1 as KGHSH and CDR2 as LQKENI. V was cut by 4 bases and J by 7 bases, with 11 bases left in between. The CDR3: CASSHREVNSPLHF. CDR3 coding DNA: TGTGCCAGCTCACACAGGGAAGTAAATTCACCCCTCCACTTT. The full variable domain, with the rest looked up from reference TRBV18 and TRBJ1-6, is NAGVMQNPRHLVRRRGQEARLRCSPMKGHSHVYWYRQLPEEGLKFMVYLQKENIIDESGMPKERFSAEFPKEGPSILRIQQVVRGDSAAYFCASSHREVNSPLHFGNGTRLTVT.

CDR3 amino acids: CASSLAEIYNSPLHF. The CDR3 DNA is TGTGCCAGCAGCTTAGCTGAGATATATAATTCACCCCTCCACTTT. The chain combines TRBV7-2 with TRBJ1-6; no reliable D call. The CDR3 is made up of 15 amino acids. V was trimmed by 0 bases and J by 4 bases, leaving 7 bases between them. Germline V lookup: CDR1 SGHTA, CDR2 FQGNSA.

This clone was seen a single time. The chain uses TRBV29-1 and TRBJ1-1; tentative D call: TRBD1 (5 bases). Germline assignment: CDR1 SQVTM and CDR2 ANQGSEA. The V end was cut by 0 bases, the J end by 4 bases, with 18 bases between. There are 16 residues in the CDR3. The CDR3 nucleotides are TGCAGCGTTGAAGAGGGTCAAGTCCTAAGGGGCACTGAAGCTTTCTTT. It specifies CSVEEGQVLRGTEAFF.

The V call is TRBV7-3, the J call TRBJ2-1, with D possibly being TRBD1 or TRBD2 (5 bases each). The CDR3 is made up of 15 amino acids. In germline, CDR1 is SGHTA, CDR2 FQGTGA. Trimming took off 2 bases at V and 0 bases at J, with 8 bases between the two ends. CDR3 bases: TGTGCCAGCAGCTTAGGGACCCTCTCCTACAATGAGCAGTTCTTC. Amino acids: CASSLGTLSYNEQFF.

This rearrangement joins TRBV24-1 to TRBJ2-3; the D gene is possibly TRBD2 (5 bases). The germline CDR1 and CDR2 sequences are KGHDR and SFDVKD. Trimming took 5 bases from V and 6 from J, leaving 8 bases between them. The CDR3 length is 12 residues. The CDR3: CATSVRGDTQYF. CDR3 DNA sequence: TGTGCCACCAGTGTAAGAGGGGATACGCAGTATTTT.

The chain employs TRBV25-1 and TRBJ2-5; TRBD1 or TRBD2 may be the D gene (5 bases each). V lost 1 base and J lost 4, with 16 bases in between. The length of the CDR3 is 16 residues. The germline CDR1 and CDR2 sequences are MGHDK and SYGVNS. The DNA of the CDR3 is TGTGCCAGCAGTGAATCGGTGGCCCAGAGGGGAGAGACCCAGTACTTC. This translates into CASSESVAQRGETQYF.

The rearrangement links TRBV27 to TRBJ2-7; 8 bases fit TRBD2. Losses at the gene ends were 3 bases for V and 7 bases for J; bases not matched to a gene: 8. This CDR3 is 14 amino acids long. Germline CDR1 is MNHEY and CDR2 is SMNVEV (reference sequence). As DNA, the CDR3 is TGTGCCAGCAGTTTTTCGGGAGGGCCGTGGGAGCAGTACTTC. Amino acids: CASSFSGGPWEQYF.

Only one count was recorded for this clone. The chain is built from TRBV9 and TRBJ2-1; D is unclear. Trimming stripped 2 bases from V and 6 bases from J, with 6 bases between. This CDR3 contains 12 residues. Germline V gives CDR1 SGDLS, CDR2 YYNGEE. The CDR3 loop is CASSVGPNEQFF. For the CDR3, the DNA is TGTGCCAGCAGCGTCGGGCCCAATGAGCAGTTCTTC. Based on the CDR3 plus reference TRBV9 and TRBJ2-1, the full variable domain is DSGVTQTPKHLITATGQRVTLRCSPRSGDLSVYWYQQSLDQGLQFLIQYYNGEERAKGNILERFSAQQFPDLHSELNLSSLELGDSALYFCASSVGPNEQFFGPGTRLTVL.

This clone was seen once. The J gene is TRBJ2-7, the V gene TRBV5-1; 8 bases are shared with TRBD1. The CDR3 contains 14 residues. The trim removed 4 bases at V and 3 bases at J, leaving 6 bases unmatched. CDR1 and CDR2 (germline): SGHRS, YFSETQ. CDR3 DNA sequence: TGCGCCAGCAGCGACCGGGACAGGAACTACGAGCAGTACTTC. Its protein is CASSDRDRNYEQYF.

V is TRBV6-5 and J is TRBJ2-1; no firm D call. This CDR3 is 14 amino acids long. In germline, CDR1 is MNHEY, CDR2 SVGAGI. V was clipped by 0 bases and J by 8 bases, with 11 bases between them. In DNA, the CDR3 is TGTGCCAGCAGTTACTCGGCCAGGTACGATGAGCAGTTCTTC. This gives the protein CASSYSARYDEQFF.

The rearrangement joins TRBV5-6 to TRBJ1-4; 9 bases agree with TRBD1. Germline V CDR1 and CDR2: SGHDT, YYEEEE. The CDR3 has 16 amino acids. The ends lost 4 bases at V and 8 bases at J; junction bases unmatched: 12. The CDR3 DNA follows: TGTGCCAGCAGCCCGAATGTACAGGGGGCGAGAGAAAAACTGTTTTTT. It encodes CASSPNVQGAREKLFF.

CDR3 DNA sequence: TGTGCCTCCCGATTAGAGCTCGCCGAGGGAAAATCCTCCTACAATGAGCAGTTCTTC. This encodes CASRLELAEGKSSYNEQFF. The rearrangement joins TRBV6-9 to TRBJ2-1, with a tentative D call TRBD2 (5 bases). This CDR3 is built from 19 residues. V dropped 11 bases and J dropped 0 bases, with 29 bases sitting between them. Germline V gene data show CDR1 as MNHGY and CDR2 as SVAAGI.

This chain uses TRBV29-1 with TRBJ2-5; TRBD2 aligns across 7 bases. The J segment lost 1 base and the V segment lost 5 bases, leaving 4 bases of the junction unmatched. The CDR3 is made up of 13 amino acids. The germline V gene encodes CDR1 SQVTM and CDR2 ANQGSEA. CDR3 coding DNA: TGCAGCGTTTGGGGAGGGCTCCAAGAGACCCAGTACTTC. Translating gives CSVWGGLQETQYF. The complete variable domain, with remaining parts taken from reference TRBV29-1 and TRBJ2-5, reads SAVISQKPSRDICQRGTSLTIQCQVDSQVTMMFWYRQQPGQSLTLIATANQGSEATYESGFVIDKFPISRPNLTFSTLTVSNMSPEDSSIYLCSVWGGLQETQYFGPGTRLLVL.

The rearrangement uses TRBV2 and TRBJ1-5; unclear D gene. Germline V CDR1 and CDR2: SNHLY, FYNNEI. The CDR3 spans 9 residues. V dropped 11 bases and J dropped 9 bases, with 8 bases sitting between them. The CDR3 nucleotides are TGTGCCGTGGGGTGGCCCCAGCATTTT. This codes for CAVGWPQHF. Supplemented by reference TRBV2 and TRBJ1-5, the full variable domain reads EPEVTQTPSHQVTQMGQEVILRCVPISNHLYFYWYRQILGQKVEFLVSFYNNEISEKSEIFDDQFSVERPDGSNFTLKIRSTKLEDSAMYFCAVGWPQHFGDGTRLSIL.

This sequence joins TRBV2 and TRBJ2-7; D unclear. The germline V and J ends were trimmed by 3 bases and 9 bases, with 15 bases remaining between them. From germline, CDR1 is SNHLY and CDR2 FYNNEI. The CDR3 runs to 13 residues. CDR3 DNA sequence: TGTGCCAGCAGTGAGAACGGCAGGTCTAGGCAGTACTTC. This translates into CASSENGRSRQYF.

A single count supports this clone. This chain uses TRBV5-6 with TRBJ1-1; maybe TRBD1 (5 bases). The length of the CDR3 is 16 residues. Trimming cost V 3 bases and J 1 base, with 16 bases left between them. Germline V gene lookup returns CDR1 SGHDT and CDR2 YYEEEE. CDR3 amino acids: CASSSVHRLQNTEAFF. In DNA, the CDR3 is TGTGCCAGCAGCTCGGTCCACAGGTTGCAGAACACTGAAGCTTTCTTT.

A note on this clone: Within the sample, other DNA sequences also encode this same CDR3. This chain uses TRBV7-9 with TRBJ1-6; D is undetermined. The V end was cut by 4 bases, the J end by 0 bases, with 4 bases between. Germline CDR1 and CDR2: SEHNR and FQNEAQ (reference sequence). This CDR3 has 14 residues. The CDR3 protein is CASSSSSYNSPLHF. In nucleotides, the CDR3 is TGTGCCAGCAGCTCGAGCTCCTATAATTCACCCCTCCACTTT.

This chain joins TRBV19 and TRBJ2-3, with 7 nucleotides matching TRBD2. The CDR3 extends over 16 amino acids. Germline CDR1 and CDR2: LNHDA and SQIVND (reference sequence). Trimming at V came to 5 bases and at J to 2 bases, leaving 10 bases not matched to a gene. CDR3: CASSGRLADITDTQYF. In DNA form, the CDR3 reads TGTGCCAGTAGTGGCAGACTAGCAGACATCACAGATACGCAGTATTTT.

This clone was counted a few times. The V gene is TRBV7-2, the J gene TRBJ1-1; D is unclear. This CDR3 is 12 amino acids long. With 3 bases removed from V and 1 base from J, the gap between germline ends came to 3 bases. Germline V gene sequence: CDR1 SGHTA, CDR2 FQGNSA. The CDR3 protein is CASSFGNTEAFF. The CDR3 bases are TGTGCCAGCAGCTTCGGGAACACTGAAGCTTTCTTT.